The 11 T cell receptor beta chains listed next were all sequenced from one sample in a study of blood T cells in healthy people across ages. Sample-barcoded 5' priming and a J-beta primer mix drove a second PCR of roughly 6 to 12 cycles. A single record per CDR3 protein comes from TCRdb applying MiXCR to the 5' RACE reads. Of about 560,000 distinct CDR3 sequences in the sample, about 25% were seen once. These sequences were also reported in another study, on T cells of mothers and their children.

The sample taken for sequencing was blood. All receptors come from a boy younger than 10 in good health.

This clonotype was detected a few times. This chain links TRBV7-9 with TRBJ2-2; 10 positions agree with TRBD2. CDR1 is SEHNR, CDR2 FQNEAQ, per germline (reference sequence). Trimming cost V 4 bases and J 4 bases; bases outside gene matches: 6. The CDR3 runs 16 residues. CDR3 in DNA: TGTGCCAGCAGCTCGGGACTAGCGAGCATCACCGGGGAGCTGTTTTTT. Residues: CASSSGLASITGELFF.

For this clonotype: The CDR3 end shows no conserved phenylalanine or tryptophan, and so a read error is likely. J is TRBJ2-5 and V is TRBV7-6, with D perhaps TRBD1 (7 bases). Germline V CDR1 and CDR2: SGHVS, FNYEAQ. V shed 8 bases and J shed 5 bases, with 18 bases lying between them. The CDR3 loop spans 14 amino acids. The CDR3 DNA is TGTGCCAGCGGCATCCAGGGGGGCGAGGAGACCCAGTACCTC. It translates to CASGIQGGEETQYL.

This clonotype was observed a handful of times. V usage is TRBV4-2 and J usage is TRBJ2-1; 11 bases fit TRBD1. Germline V gene data show CDR1 as LGHNA and CDR2 as YNFKEQ. The trim removed 0 bases at V and 4 bases at J, leaving 2 bases unmatched. This CDR3 spans 16 amino acids. CDR3 DNA sequence: TGTGCCAGCAGCCAAGAGGGACAGGGGGGGTACAATGAGCAGTTCTTC. It is translated as CASSQEGQGGYNEQFF.

A single count supports this clonotype. The chain links TRBV6-5 to TRBJ2-7, with a possible D match to TRBD1 (5 bases). V was cut by 0 bases and J by 11 bases, with 8 bases left in between. The CDR3 covers 11 residues. From germline, CDR1 is MNHEY and CDR2 SVGAGI. The CDR3 loop reads CASSYSGREYF. The CDR3, as DNA: TGTGCCAGCAGTTACTCGGGCAGGGAGTACTTC.

This clonotype was counted between two and nine times. The chain carries TRBV3-1 and TRBJ2-5; D possibly corresponds to TRBD2 (6 bases). Germline CDR1 and CDR2: LGHDT and YNNKEL (reference sequence). The CDR3 has 14 residues. Trimming removed 0 bases at V and 5 bases at J, with 10 bases between. CDR3 DNA: TGTGCCAGCAGCCAAGATCGGGACTGGGAGACCCAGTACTTC. It encodes CASSQDRDWETQYF.

This clonotype was recorded at least ten times. The chain couples TRBV12-3 or TRBV12-4 to TRBJ2-5; D might be TRBD1 or TRBD2, each matching 5 bases. This CDR3 is 12 amino acids long. The germline V and J ends were trimmed by 4 bases and 3 bases, with 6 bases remaining between them. The CDR3 sequence: CASSWDEETQYF. In DNA form, the CDR3 reads TGTGCCAGCAGTTGGGACGAAGAGACCCAGTACTTC.

The V gene is TRBV6-6, the J gene TRBJ2-3, with D possibly matching TRBD2 (6 bases). The CDR3 consists of 16 residues. Germline V lookup: CDR1 MNHNY, CDR2 SVGAGI (reference sequence). The V gene lost 6 bases and the J gene lost 4 bases, with 20 bases spanning the gap. The CDR3 here is CASSPQREKGADTQYF. In DNA form, the CDR3 reads TGTGCCAGCAGCCCCCAACGGGAGAAAGGTGCAGATACGCAGTATTTT.

V usage is TRBV7-2 and J usage is TRBJ2-3; D remains unclear. Trimming removed 8 bases from V and 0 bases from J, with 9 bases in between. The CDR3 has 13 residues. In germline, CDR1 is SGHTA, CDR2 FQGNSA. CDR3 in amino acids: CASCAPSTDTQYF. DNA of the CDR3: TGTGCCAGCTGCGCCCCTAGCACAGATACGCAGTATTTT.

The genes are TRBV2 and TRBJ1-6; D remains unclear. The V gene's germline CDR1 is SNHLY and CDR2 FYNNEI. The CDR3 contains 14 residues. V lost 3 bases and J 7 bases, leaving 10 bases between the germline ends. The CDR3 spells CASSDMDRNSPLHF. The DNA for the CDR3 is TGTGCCAGCAGTGATATGGATCGCAATTCACCCCTCCACTTT.

A few counts support this clonotype. The chain is built from TRBV12-5 and TRBJ2-7; D could derive from TRBD1 or TRBD2 (5 bases each). CDR1 is LGHNT and CDR2 is FRNRAP in the germline V gene. CDR3 size: 12 residues. Trimming shortened V by 4 bases and J by 7 bases, and 11 bases separated the two germline ends. The CDR3 DNA reads TGTGCTAGTGGTTCCCTGAGGGGAGAGCAGTACTTC. It yields the protein CASGSLRGEQYF.

This clonotype was observed a handful of times. V gene TRBV4-1 combines with J gene TRBJ2-7; D gene ambiguous. The CDR3 is 14 residues long. Germline values: CDR1 MGHRA, CDR2 YSYEKL. Trimming shortened V by 1 base and J by 3 bases, and 10 bases separated the two germline ends. CDR3 loop: CASSQVRLSYEQYF. The CDR3 DNA reads TGCGCCAGCAGCCAAGTGCGACTTAGCTACGAGCAGTACTTC.